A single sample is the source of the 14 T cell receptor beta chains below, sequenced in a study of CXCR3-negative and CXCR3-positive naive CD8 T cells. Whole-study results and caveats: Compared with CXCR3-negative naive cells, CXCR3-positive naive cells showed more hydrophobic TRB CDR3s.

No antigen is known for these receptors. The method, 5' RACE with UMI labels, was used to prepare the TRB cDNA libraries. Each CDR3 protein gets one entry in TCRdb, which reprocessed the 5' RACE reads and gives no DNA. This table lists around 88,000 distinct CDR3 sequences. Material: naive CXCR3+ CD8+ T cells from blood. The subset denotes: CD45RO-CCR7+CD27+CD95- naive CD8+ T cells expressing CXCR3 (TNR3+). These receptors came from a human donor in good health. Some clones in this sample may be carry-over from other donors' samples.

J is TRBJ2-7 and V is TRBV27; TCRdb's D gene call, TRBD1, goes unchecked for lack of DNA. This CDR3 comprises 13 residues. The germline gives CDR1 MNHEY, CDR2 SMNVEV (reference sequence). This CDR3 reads CASSFFRGDEQYF.

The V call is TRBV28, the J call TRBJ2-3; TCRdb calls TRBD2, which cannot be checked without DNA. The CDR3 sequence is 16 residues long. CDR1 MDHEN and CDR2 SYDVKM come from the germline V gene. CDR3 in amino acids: CASRTPTGGPPDTQYF.

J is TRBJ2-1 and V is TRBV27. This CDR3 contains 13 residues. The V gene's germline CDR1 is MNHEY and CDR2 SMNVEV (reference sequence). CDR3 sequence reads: CASSLSHRNEQFF.

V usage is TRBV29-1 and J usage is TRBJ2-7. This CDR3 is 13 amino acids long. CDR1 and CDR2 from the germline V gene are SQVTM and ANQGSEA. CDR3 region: CSVRRPSSYEQYF.

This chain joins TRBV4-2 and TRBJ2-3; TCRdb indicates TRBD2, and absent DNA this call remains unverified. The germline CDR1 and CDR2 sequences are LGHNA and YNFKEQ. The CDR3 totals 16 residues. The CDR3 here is CASSHAQAGGSDTQYF.

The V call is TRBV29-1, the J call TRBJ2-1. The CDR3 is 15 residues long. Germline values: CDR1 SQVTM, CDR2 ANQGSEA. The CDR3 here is CSGTTGRSSYNEQFF.

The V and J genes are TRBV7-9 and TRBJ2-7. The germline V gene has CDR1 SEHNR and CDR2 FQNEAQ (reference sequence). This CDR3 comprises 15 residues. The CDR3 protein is CASSFHSDGPYEQYF.

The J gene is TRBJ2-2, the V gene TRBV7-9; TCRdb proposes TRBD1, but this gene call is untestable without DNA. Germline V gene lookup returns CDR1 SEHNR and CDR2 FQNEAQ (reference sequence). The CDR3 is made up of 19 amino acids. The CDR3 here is CASSLAAFTGTGTTGELFF.

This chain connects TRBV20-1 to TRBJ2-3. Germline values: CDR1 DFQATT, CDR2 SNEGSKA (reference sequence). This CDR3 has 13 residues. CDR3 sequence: CSARGRLTDTQYF.

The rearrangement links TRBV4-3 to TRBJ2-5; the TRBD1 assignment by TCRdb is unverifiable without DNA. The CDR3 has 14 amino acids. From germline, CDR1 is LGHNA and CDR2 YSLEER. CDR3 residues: CASSQVQGEETQYF.

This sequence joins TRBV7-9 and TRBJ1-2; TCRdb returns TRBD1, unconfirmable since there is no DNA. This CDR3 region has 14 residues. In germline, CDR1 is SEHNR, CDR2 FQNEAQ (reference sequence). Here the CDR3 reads CASSLQGQYYGYTF.

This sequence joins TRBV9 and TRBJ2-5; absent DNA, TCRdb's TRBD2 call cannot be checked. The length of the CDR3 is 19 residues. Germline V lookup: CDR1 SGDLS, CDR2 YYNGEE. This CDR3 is CASSVANPAGGPTQETQYF.

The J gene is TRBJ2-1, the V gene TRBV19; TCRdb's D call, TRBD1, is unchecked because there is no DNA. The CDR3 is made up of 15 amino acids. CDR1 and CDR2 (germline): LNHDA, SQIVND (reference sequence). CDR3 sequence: CASSTPGTRTPEQFF.

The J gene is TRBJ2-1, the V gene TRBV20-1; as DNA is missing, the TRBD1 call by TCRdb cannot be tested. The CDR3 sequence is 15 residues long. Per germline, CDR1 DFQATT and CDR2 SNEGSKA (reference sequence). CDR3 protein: CSASSPGGKYNEQFF.